The clone carrying this T cell receptor beta chain was seen a handful of times. Participants' reported clinical history set cohort assignment. Cohort 3 donors counted as recovered after two negative PCRs, clearance, or resolved symptoms. The data derive from a study of blood T cell repertoires in COVID-19. There are 12 residues in the CDR3. Trimming cost V 4 bases and J 3 bases, with 9 bases left between them. Germline V lookup: CDR1 GTSNPN, CDR2 SVGIG (reference sequence). In the authors' workflow: Reference gene primer amplification gave estimated nucleated cell counts. The repertoire was sequenced with immunoSEQ multiplex PCR; TCRdb's copy has only in-frame clones and lacks some. V and J calls and clone size are those listed in that table; D and trimming were worked out from the DNA. The sample lists about 280,000 clones, roughly 86% seen once, with less than 2% in the top ten.

This TCR derives from a woman aged 55-70 years who had recovered from COVID-19. The sequenced sample was PBMCs or T cells enriched from blood (not recorded which). The chain employs TRBV30 and TRBJ1-1; no clear D. The CDR3 bases are TGTGCCTGGATTGGAGGCCACACTGAAGCTTTCTTT. Residues: CAWIGGHTEAFF.